One T cell receptor (beta chain) is described in this entry. Its antigen is still unknown. The CDR3 has 12 amino acids. Trimming stripped 7 bases from V and 1 base from J, with 5 bases between. The data originate from a study of T cell responses to AZD1222 COVID-19 vaccine. Clones were sequenced by immunoSEQ multiplex PCR, and TCRdb holds only the in-frame ones, with some missing. The sample records some 280,000 clones, approximately 94% being singletons. Regarding the study as a whole: Spike as a whole was targeted by vaccine-associated CD4 TCRs, dominant at 160-218 and 743-854. Unmutated regions of variants are reportedly targeted by nearly half of spike-specific TCRs.

The chain is built from TRBV12-3 or TRBV12-4 and TRBJ1-3; D gene uncertain. The sequence derives from an adult who received the AZD1222 COVID-19 vaccine. This material consisted of peripheral blood, taken 28 days after the second AZD1222 dose. The CDR3 nucleotides read TGTGCCAGCACCAGGTCTGGAAACACCATATATTTT. Translated, it gives CASTRSGNTIYF.